This TCR beta chain was found in a study of metastatic and nonmetastatic thyroid tumors. The wider study: Comparative analysis of repertoires was undertaken across blood and tumor or nodule tissue obtained from malignant and benign thyroid patients.

The entire patient cohort was treatment-naive prior to thyroid surgery. Worth noting for this clone: Its antigen is unidentified. The junction shows a germline mismatch at one end, possibly a read error.

Per the original data handling: In papillary thyroid cancer, a distant-metastasis classifier was built using CDR3 differences across clinicopathological groups. TCRdb reassembled clones from the PCR reads with MiXCR. These V and J calls originate from TCRdb's pipeline instead of the authors' own analysis. Among roughly 58,000 clones, about 4% were seen once, and the ten largest hold about a fifth. The CDR3 runs to 13 residues. General study results and limits: Significantly greater TCR beta diversity was reportedly found in malignant thyroid tumors than in benign nodules (in blood and tumor).

The sample consisted of blood. This receptor was taken from a female donor with papillary thyroid cancer or a benign thyroid nodule (not recorded which). Some clones in this sample may be carry-over from other donors' samples. The rearrangement joins TRBV12-3 or TRBV12-4 to TRBJ2-2; D might be TRBD2 (5 bases). The CDR3 protein is CASSPRFPGELFF. DNA for the CDR3: TGTGCCAGCAGTCCACGGTTCCCCGGGGAGCTTTTTTTT.